This entry is about one TCR beta chain. Its specificity is not known. With V trimmed by 10 bases and J by 7 bases, 8 bases remained unmatched. Germline V CDR1 and CDR2: LNHDA, SQIVND (reference sequence). CDR3 size: 13 residues. The sample belongs to a study of blood T cells in healthy people across ages. The study, taken as a whole, reports: Changes seen in expanded clonotypes were possibly confounded by donor CMV status left unknown. Roughly linear age-related decline in beta diversity appeared, significant by age roughly 40.

A second roughly 7 to 12 cycle PCR used barcoded and J-beta primers. TCRdb passed the 5' RACE reads through MiXCR, listing each CDR3 protein once. The sample records about 1.5 million distinct CDR3 sequences, approximately 43% being singletons. V gene TRBV19 combines with J gene TRBJ1-5; 9 bases are a match to TRBD1. This clonotype was sampled from a woman aged 18-30 years in good health. Sequences were obtained from blood. The CDR3 DNA sequence: TGTGCCACCACAGGGGGCCAGGGGCAGCCCCAGCATTTT. It is translated as CATTGGQGQPQHF.